This entry concerns a single T cell receptor beta chain. The sample is drawn from a study of blood T cell repertoires in COVID-19. Turning to the study itself: There were acute and convalescent COVID-19 samples, and they came from the United States, Italy and Spain.

Original processing methods: Reference gene primer amplification in the assay estimated nucleated cell counts. Repertoires were generated with immunoSEQ multiplex PCR, while TCRdb's copy carries only in-frame clones and drops some. V and J calls and clone size are copied from that table; D and trimming were computed from the DNA. The sample carries about 180,000 clones, approximately 80% recorded once. V was cut by 6 bases and J by 4 bases, with 3 bases left in between. The CDR3 totals 10 residues. Germline lookup yields CDR1 LNHDA and CDR2 SQIVND (reference sequence). Those who participated ranged in age from roughly 18 to 90 years and resided in roughly 26 US areas.

The receptor comes from a man aged 60-69 years who had been exposed to COVID-19. The chain combines TRBV19 with TRBJ1-2; D not certain. Input material: PBMCs or T cells enriched from blood (not recorded which). In DNA, the CDR3 is TGTGCCAGTAGCGGCTATGGCTACACCTTC. It translates to CASSGYGYTF.